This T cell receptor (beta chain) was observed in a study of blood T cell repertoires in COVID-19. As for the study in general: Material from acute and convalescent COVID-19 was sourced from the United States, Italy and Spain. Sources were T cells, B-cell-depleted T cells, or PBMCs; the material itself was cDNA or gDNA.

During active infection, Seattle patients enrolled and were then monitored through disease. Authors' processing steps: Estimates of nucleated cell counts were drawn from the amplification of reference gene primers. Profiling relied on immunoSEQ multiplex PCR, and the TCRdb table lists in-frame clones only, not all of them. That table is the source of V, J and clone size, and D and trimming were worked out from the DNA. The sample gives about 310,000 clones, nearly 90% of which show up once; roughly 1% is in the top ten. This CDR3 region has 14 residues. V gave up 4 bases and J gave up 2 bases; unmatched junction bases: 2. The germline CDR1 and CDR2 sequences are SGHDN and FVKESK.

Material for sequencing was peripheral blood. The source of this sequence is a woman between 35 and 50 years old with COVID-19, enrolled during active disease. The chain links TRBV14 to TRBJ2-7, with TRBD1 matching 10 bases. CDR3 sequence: CASSRDRGPYEQYF. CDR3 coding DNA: TGTGCCAGCAGCCGGGACAGGGGACCCTACGAGCAGTACTTC.